This paragraph reports one T cell receptor beta chain. What it recognizes is unknown. The source of the sample is a study of CD8 T cells in ankylosing spondylitis. General study points: Certain motif variants had earlier appeared in reactive arthritis synovial fluid and blood. Disease-associated clones were reportedly significantly overrepresented in matched ankylosing spondylitis synovial fluid. A TCR beta motif made of several highly homologous variants seemed typical of ankylosing spondylitis blood.

This CDR3 is 13 amino acids long. With 5 bases removed from V and 3 bases from J, the gap between germline ends came to 10 bases. Quantitative molecular-barcoded 5'-RACE generated the TCR beta libraries. TCRdb re-analysed the 5' RACE reads in MiXCR, keeping a single row per CDR3 protein. Of about 170,000 distinct CDR3 sequences in the sample, around 17% are singletons; the top ten hold over 7%. The sequence derives from a male donor with ankylosing spondylitis or in good health (not recorded which). The V gene is TRBV12-3 or TRBV12-4, the J gene TRBJ2-5; D gene ambiguous. The sample was blood, either unsorted or a sorted T cell fraction (not recorded which). The CDR3 bases are TGTGCCAGCAGTAGCGTCATCGAAGAGACCCAGTACTTC. Translating it yields CASSSVIEETQYF.